These 30 T cell receptor beta chains share one sample of origin, sequenced in a study of blood T cell repertoires in COVID-19 (dated by TCRdb to about 2020). The library was produced with the immunoSEQ multiplex PCR assay. Drawn from immuneACCESS, this table holds only the in-frame rearrangements with V and J called that TCRdb kept. Clones are partly lost; checked studies trace under half to an unresolved V gene and leave the rest unexplained. The sample table lists some 100,000 clones, more than 70% of them with a count of one. The ten largest clones represent roughly 5% of the sample. The sequenced material came from peripheral blood. All receptors derive from an elderly woman with active COVID-19.

The gene calls are TRBV4-1 and TRBJ2-1, with 14 bases fitting TRBD2. V lost 4 bases and J lost 14; bases outside the gene matches: 10. Per germline, CDR1 MGHRA and CDR2 YSYEKL. There are 15 residues in the CDR3. The CDR3 loop is CASSPRTSGRILEFF. In nucleotides, the CDR3 is TGCGCCAGCAGCCCTCGGACTAGCGGGAGGATTTTGGAGTTCTTC.

In its sample, this clone was seen a few times. This chain joins TRBV4-1 and TRBJ2-7; tentatively, D is TRBD2 (6 bases). The V gene's germline CDR1 is MGHRA and CDR2 YSYEKL. V was clipped by 3 bases and J by 4 bases, with 25 bases between them. The CDR3 totals 18 residues. This CDR3 is CASSHSEIRDFFKYEQYF. The CDR3 region has the DNA TGCGCCAGCAGCCACTCGGAAATCCGGGACTTTTTCAAATACGAGCAGTACTTC.

This rearrangement joins TRBV2 to TRBJ2-1; 11 bases align to TRBD2. Germline CDR1 reads SNHLY; CDR2 reads FYNNEI. This CDR3 contains 15 residues. V was clipped by 6 bases and J by 5 bases; unmatched bases: 6. CDR3 loop: CASSPGLAANNEQFF. In DNA, the CDR3 is TGTGCCAGCAGCCCGGGACTAGCGGCTAACAATGAGCAGTTCTTC. Filled out from reference TRBV2 and TRBJ2-1, the complete variable domain reads EPEVTQTPSHQVTQMGQEVILRCVPISNHLYFYWYRQILGQKVEFLVSFYNNEISEKSEIFDDQFSVERPDGSNFTLKIRSTKLEDSAMYFCASSPGLAANNEQFFGPGTRLTVL.

This chain connects TRBV2 to TRBJ2-1; 9 bases map to TRBD1. Germline CDR1 is SNHLY and CDR2 is FYNNEI. After removal of 8 bases from V and 1 base from J, the junction contained 3 bases not matched to a gene. The CDR3 runs to 14 residues. The CDR3 loop is CASLDRGSYNEQFF. Written as DNA, the CDR3 is TGTGCCAGCCTGGACAGGGGTTCCTACAATGAGCAGTTCTTC.

This clone was counted a few times. This chain joins TRBV6-2 or TRBV6-3 and TRBJ2-2; TRBD2 aligns across 12 bases. V shed 2 bases and J 4 bases; nucleotides not matched to a gene: 14. The CDR3 totals 20 residues. CDR1 is MNHEY, CDR2 SVGEGT, per germline. For the CDR3, the DNA is TGTGCCAGCAGTTACCGTCAGGAGACTAGCGGGAGCAGGTTCACCGGGGAGCTGTTTTTT. It yields the protein CASSYRQETSGSRFTGELFF.

The gene calls are TRBV7-3 and TRBJ2-3; D remains ambiguous. The V gene's germline CDR1 is SGHTA and CDR2 FQGTGA. Trimming shortened V by 5 bases and J by 4 bases, and 13 bases separated the two germline ends. This CDR3 spans 14 amino acids. The CDR3 protein is CASSPNSVPDTQYF. The CDR3, as DNA: TGTGCCAGCAGCCCCAACTCGGTCCCAGATACGCAGTATTTT.

V is TRBV7-9 and J is TRBJ2-5, with 9 positions matching TRBD2. V was pared by 5 bases and J by 5 bases, with 6 bases of the junction left unmatched. CDR3 length equals 14 residues. The V gene's germline CDR1 is SEHNR and CDR2 FQNEAQ (reference sequence). The CDR3 sequence is CASSPREGGETQYF. CDR3 DNA: TGTGCCAGCAGCCCGCGGGAGGGCGGGGAGACCCAGTACTTC. The full variable domain, its missing parts supplied by reference TRBV7-9 and TRBJ2-5, is DTGVSQNPRHKITKRGQNVTFRCDPISEHNRLYWYRQTLGQGPEFLTYFQNEAQLEKSRLLSDRFSAERPKGSFSTLEIQRTEQGDSAMYLCASSPREGGETQYFGPGTRLLVL.

The chain employs TRBV15 and TRBJ2-7; a possible D gene is TRBD1 (5 bases). The CDR3 consists of 16 residues. V gave up 0 bases and J gave up 2 bases, with 14 bases separating them. The germline V gene encodes CDR1 LNHNV and CDR2 YYDKDF (reference sequence). This CDR3 is CATSRDVGRVAYEQYF. For the CDR3, the DNA is TGTGCCACCAGCAGAGATGTCGGCAGGGTGGCCTACGAGCAGTACTTC.

The table lists this clone with a few counts. V usage is TRBV19 and J usage is TRBJ2-2; D is possibly TRBD2 (6 bases). This CDR3 spans 15 amino acids. V shed 1 base and J shed 4 bases, with 10 bases lying between them. CDR1 is LNHDA, CDR2 SQIVND, per germline (reference sequence). The CDR3 DNA sequence: TGTGCCAGTAGTATAGTTGCCGGGAGCACCGGGGAGCTGTTTTTT. Translated, it gives CASSIVAGSTGELFF.

The V gene is TRBV6-6, the J gene TRBJ1-2; D is possibly TRBD1 (6 bases). V lost 2 bases and J lost 7, with 11 bases in between. The CDR3 contains 13 residues. Germline CDR1 MNHNY, CDR2 SVGAGI (reference sequence). The CDR3 DNA is TGTGCCAGCAGTTACGTGGGGGCGGTTGGCTACACCTTC. Translating gives CASSYVGAVGYTF.

This clone was counted only a few times. The V and J genes are TRBV4-1 and TRBJ2-2, with D hard to call. Germline V CDR1 and CDR2: MGHRA, YSYEKL. V was pared by 4 bases and J by 7 bases, with 7 bases between. The CDR3 covers 12 residues. The CDR3 here is CASSPGVGELFF. The CDR3 region has the DNA TGCGCCAGCAGCCCAGGCGTCGGGGAGCTGTTTTTT.

The chain uses TRBV6-5 and TRBJ2-7; TRBD1 matches 11 bases. V was clipped by 10 bases and J by 0 bases; unmatched bases: 8. The germline V gene encodes CDR1 MNHEY and CDR2 SVGAGI. The CDR3 has 15 residues. CDR3: CATMGQGVLSYEQYF. Written as DNA, the CDR3 is TGTGCCACCATGGGACAGGGGGTACTCTCCTACGAGCAGTACTTC.

V gene TRBV18 combines with J gene TRBJ1-4; D is undetermined. V was cut by 7 bases and J by 5 bases, with 11 bases left in between. The germline V gene has CDR1 KGHSH and CDR2 LQKENI. There are 13 residues in the CDR3. As DNA, the CDR3 is TGTGCCAGCTTACAGAGTTCCAATGAAAAACTGTTTTTT. Its translation is CASLQSSNEKLFF.

The chain employs TRBV18 and TRBJ1-3; a possible D gene is TRBD1 (6 bases). The CDR3 totals 16 residues. CDR1 KGHSH and CDR2 LQKENI come from the germline V gene. V lost 0 bases and J lost 4, with 13 bases in between. CDR3: CASSPPAGGAGNTIYF. CDR3 in DNA: TGTGCCAGCTCACCACCCGCGGGGGGCGCGGGAAACACCATATATTTT. Full variable domain (outside the CDR3, taken from reference TRBV18 and TRBJ1-3): NAGVMQNPRHLVRRRGQEARLRCSPMKGHSHVYWYRQLPEEGLKFMVYLQKENIIDESGMPKERFSAEFPKEGPSILRIQQVVRGDSAAYFCASSPPAGGAGNTIYFGEGSWLTVV.

The V call is TRBV4-3, the J call TRBJ2-2; D is unresolved. V was clipped by 3 bases and J by 1 base, with 12 bases between them. CDR3 length equals 16 residues. Germline values: CDR1 LGHNA, CDR2 YSLEER. Here the CDR3 reads CASSQASLRNTGELFF. CDR3 nucleotides: TGCGCCAGCAGCCAGGCTAGTCTCCGGAACACCGGGGAGCTGTTTTTT.

This chain links TRBV28 with TRBJ2-5, with a possible D match to TRBD1 (5 bases). Germline-derived CDR1 and CDR2 are MDHEN and SYDVKM. The CDR3 loop spans 15 amino acids. Trimming stripped 5 bases from V and 4 bases from J, with 17 bases between. Written as DNA, the CDR3 is TGTGCCAGCAGTATATCCTCCCAGGGTGGAGAGACCCAGTACTTC. Its protein is CASSISSQGGETQYF.

The chain uses TRBV12-5 and TRBJ2-2; 10 positions match TRBD1. CDR3 length: 15 amino acids. Per germline, CDR1 LGHNT and CDR2 FRNRAP. V was clipped by 6 bases and J by 7 bases; unmatched bases: 8. The CDR3 sequence: CASGTGTGEGGELFF. CDR3 coding DNA: TGTGCTAGTGGGACCGGGACAGGGGAGGGCGGGGAGCTGTTTTTT.

This chain uses TRBV4-2 with TRBJ1-3; D not resolved. The CDR3 runs to 15 residues. Germline V gene data show CDR1 as LGHNA and CDR2 as YNFKEQ. V was shortened by 3 bases and J by 2 bases, with 11 bases between the two germline ends. The CDR3 here is CASSQTVGTGNTIYF. As DNA, the CDR3 is TGTGCCAGCAGCCAGACGGTCGGGACTGGAAACACCATATATTTT.

The chain carries TRBV7-9 and TRBJ2-7; unclear D gene. Trimming cost V 2 bases and J 2 bases, with 4 bases left between them. Germline CDR1 reads SEHNR; CDR2 reads FQNEAQ (reference sequence). This CDR3 contains 12 residues. This CDR3 reads CASSLSTYEQYF. CDR3 nucleotide sequence: TGTGCCAGCAGCTTAAGCACCTACGAGCAGTACTTC.

The V gene is TRBV5-5, the J gene TRBJ2-7; 8 bases line up with TRBD2. This CDR3 is built from 16 residues. Looked up from germline, CDR1 is SGHKS and CDR2 is YYEKEE (reference sequence). Trimming cost V 1 base and J 4 bases; bases outside gene matches: 10. The CDR3 region has the DNA TGTGCCAGCAGCTTGACGTGGTCAGCGGGAGTTTACGAGCAGTACTTC. This gives the protein CASSLTWSAGVYEQYF. Using reference TRBV5-5 and TRBJ2-7 for the parts outside the CDR3, the full variable domain is DAGVTQSPTHLIKTRGQQVTLRCSPISGHKSVSWYQQVLGQGPQFIFQYYEKEERGRGNFPDRFSARQFPNYSSELNVNALLLGDSALYLCASSLTWSAGVYEQYFGPGTRLTVT.

The chain joins TRBV5-1 to TRBJ2-7, with D perhaps matching TRBD1 (6 bases). The CDR3 has 14 residues. The V gene's germline CDR1 is SGHRS and CDR2 YFSETQ. Deletions cut 3 bases from V and 6 bases from J, with 16 bases between. The CDR3 here is CASSSLTGTTEQYF. In DNA, the CDR3 is TGCGCCAGCAGCTCGCTGACAGGTACGACCGAGCAGTACTTC.

CDR3 DNA: TGTGCCAGCAGTCCTATTTGGGGTACTAGCGCCACAGATACGCAGTATTTT. This codes for CASSPIWGTSATDTQYF. This rearrangement joins TRBV28 to TRBJ2-3, with 7 bases aligning to TRBD2. This CDR3 has 17 amino acids. V was clipped by 5 bases and J by 2 bases; unmatched bases: 13. Per the germline V gene, CDR1 is MDHEN and CDR2 is SYDVKM.

The chain combines TRBV6-4 with TRBJ2-5; 7 nucleotides align to TRBD2. With V trimmed by 0 bases and J by 4 bases, 5 bases remained unmatched. Germline CDR1 and CDR2: MRHNA and SNTAGT. This CDR3 is 15 amino acids long. The CDR3 DNA is TGTGCCAGCAGTGACTCGGCGGGAGTCCGAGAGACCCAGTACTTC. It encodes CASSDSAGVRETQYF.

The chain has TRBV27 and TRBJ1-6; TRBD1 matches at 10 bases. Losses at the gene ends were 6 bases for V and 7 bases for J; bases not matched to a gene: 6. This CDR3 region has 15 residues. Germline values: CDR1 MNHEY, CDR2 SMNVEV (reference sequence). DNA of the CDR3: TGTGCCAGCAGCGTGACAGGGGGCAGAAATTCACCCCTCCACTTT. It yields the protein CASSVTGGRNSPLHF.

The CDR3 coding sequence is TGTGCCAGCTCACCACAGGGGGCAGGGGAGACCCAGTACTTC. The encoded protein is CASSPQGAGETQYF. This rearrangement joins TRBV18 to TRBJ2-5, with TRBD1 identical over 7 bases. This CDR3 region has 14 residues. With 1 base clipped from V and 5 bases from J, the junction kept 4 bases outside the gene matches. In germline, CDR1 is KGHSH, CDR2 LQKENI.

The chain employs TRBV2 and TRBJ2-3; 9 positions agree with TRBD1. CDR1 and CDR2 from the germline V gene are SNHLY and FYNNEI. CDR3 length: 23 residues. The J segment lost 1 base and the V segment lost 6 bases, leaving 29 bases of the junction unmatched. CDR3 residues: CASRDSSGTGFIGKVSGTDTQYF. DNA of the CDR3: TGTGCCAGCAGAGACTCCTCCGGGACAGGGTTTATTGGAAAAGTGTCGGGCACAGATACGCAGTATTTT.

The chain couples TRBV3-1 (or the pseudogene TRBV3-2) to TRBJ2-1; tentatively, D is TRBD2 (6 bases). The CDR3 length is 14 residues. CDR1 is LGHDT, CDR2 YNNKEL, per germline (reference sequence). CDR3 DNA sequence: TGTGCTTCCACTGGAACGGGACTCTACAATGAGCAGTTCTTC. Protein product: CASTGTGLYNEQFF.

The chain employs TRBV19 and TRBJ2-3; 10 bases map to TRBD1. The CDR3 runs to 14 residues. CDR1 and CDR2 (germline): LNHDA, SQIVND (reference sequence). V lost 10 bases, J lost 4 bases, and 8 bases stayed unmatched. The CDR3 loop reads CAISRQGASDTQYF. The CDR3, as DNA: TGTGCCATATCGCGACAGGGGGCATCAGATACGCAGTATTTT.

This chain links TRBV7-2 with TRBJ2-5; 9 bases map to TRBD2. Per the germline V gene, CDR1 is SGHTA and CDR2 is FQGNSA. The CDR3 is 18 residues long. V shed 5 bases and J 5 bases; nucleotides not matched to a gene: 18. The CDR3 DNA follows: TGTGCCAGCAGCGTCTACCCGGGACTAGCCCAGAGGGATGAGACCCAGTACTTC. This codes for CASSVYPGLAQRDETQYF.

The V gene is TRBV29-1, the J gene TRBJ2-1; a weak D match, TRBD1 (6 bases). V lost 7 bases and J 5 bases, leaving 12 bases between the germline ends. This CDR3 contains 12 residues. CDR1 is SQVTM and CDR2 is ANQGSEA in the germline V gene. The CDR3: CSAQGQNNEQFF. The CDR3 DNA reads as TGCAGCGCCCAAGGACAGAACAATGAGCAGTTCTTC.